This paragraph covers one T cell receptor (beta chain) sequence. Profiling relied on immunoSEQ multiplex PCR, and the TCRdb table lists in-frame clones only, not all of them. The table has 50,000 to 70,000 clones, roughly 90% seen once. The CDR3 consists of 16 residues. Germline assignment: CDR1 KGHSH and CDR2 LQKENI. Trimming pared 1 base from V and 4 bases from J, leaving 13 bases between. The record originates from a study of control samples from healthy donors and cancer patients. The rearrangement uses TRBV18 and TRBJ1-4; D not certain. The sequence was obtained from a man in his forties or fifties in good health. Sequenced input: blood. The DNA of the CDR3 is TGTGCCAGCTCACCACTGGGTCAGCCATTTAATGAAAAACTGTTTTTT. Translating gives CASSPLGQPFNEKLFF.